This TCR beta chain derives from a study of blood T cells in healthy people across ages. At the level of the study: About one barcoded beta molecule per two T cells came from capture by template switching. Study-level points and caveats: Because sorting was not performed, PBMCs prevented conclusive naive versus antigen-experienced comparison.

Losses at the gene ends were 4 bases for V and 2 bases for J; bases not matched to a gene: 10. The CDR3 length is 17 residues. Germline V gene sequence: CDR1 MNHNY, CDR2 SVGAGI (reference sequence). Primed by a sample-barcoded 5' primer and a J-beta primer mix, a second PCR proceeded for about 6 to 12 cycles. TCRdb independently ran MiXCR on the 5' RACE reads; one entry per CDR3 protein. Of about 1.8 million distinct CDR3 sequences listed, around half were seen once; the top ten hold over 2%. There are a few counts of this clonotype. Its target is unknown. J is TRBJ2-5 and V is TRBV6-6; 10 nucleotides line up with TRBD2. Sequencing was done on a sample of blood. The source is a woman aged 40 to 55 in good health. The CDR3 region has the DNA TGTGCCAGCAGTTCACACGCCCAACTAGCGGGACAAGAGACCCAGTACTTC. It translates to CASSSHAQLAGQETQYF.